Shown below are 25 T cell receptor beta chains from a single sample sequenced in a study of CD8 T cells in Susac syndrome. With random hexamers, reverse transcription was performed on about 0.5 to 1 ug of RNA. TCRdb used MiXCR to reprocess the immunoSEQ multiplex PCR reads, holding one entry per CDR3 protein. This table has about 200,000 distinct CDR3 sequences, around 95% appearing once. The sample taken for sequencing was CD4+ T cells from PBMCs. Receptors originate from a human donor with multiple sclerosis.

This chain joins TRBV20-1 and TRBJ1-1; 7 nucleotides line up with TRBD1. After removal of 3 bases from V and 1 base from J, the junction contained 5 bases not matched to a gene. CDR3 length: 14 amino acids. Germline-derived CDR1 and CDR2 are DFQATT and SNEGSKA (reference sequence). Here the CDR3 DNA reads TGCAGTGCTAGTAGACAGGGTAAGAACACTGAAGCTTTCTTT. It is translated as CSASRQGKNTEAFF.

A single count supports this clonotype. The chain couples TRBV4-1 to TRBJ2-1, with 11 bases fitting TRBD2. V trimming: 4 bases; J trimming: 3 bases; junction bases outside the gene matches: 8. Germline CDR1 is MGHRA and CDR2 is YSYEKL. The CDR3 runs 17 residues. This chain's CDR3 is CASSREGLAVGYNEQFF. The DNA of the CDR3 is TGCGCCAGCAGCCGCGAGGGACTAGCGGTCGGCTACAATGAGCAGTTCTTC.

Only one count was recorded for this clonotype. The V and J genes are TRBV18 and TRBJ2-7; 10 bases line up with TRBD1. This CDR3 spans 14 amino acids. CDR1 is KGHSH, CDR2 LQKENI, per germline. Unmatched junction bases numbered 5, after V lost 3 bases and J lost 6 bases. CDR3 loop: CASSPQGQGSEQYV. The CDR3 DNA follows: TGTGCCAGCTCACCGCAGGGACAGGGGAGCGAGCAGTACGTC.

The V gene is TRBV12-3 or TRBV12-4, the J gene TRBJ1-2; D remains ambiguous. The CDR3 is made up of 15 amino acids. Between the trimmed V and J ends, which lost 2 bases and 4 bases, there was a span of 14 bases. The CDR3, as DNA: TGTGCCAGCAGTTTACGACAACACTCGACCTATGGCTACACCTTC. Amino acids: CASSLRQHSTYGYTF.

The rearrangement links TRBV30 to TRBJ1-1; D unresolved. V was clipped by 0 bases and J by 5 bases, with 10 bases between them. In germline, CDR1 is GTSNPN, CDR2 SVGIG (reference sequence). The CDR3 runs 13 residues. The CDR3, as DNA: TGTGCCTGGAGTGTTCAGGTGGGGACTGAAGCTTTCTTT. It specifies CAWSVQVGTEAFF.

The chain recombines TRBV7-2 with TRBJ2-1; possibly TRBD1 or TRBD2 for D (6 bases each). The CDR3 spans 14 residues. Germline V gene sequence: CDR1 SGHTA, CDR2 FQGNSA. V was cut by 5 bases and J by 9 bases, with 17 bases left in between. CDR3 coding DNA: TGTGCCAGCAGCCCATCGAGGGGGGAGGTTGAGCAGTTCTTC. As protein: CASSPSRGEVEQFF.

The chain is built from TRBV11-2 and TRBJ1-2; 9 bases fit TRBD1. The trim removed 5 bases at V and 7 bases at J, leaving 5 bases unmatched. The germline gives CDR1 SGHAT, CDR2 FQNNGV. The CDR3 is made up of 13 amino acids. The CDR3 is CASSIDRGAGYTF. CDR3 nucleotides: TGTGCCAGCAGCATTGACAGGGGGGCTGGCTACACCTTC.

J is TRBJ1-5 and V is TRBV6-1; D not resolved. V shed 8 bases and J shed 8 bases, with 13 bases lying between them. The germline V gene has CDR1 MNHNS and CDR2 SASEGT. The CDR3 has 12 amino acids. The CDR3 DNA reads TGTGCCAGCTGTAGGGAACGGGAGCCCCAGCATTTT. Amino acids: CASCREREPQHF.

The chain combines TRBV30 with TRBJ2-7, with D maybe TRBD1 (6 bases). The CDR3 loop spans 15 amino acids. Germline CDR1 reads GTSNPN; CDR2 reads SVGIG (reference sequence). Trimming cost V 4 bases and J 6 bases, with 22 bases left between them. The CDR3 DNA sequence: TGTGCCTGGAAGGGTACTACAGGGACACGGGGCGAGCAGTACTTC. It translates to CAWKGTTGTRGEQYF.

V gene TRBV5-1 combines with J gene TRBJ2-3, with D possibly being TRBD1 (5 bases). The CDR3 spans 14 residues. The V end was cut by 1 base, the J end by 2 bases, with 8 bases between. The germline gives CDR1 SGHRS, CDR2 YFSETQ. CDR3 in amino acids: CASSLTGYTDTQYF. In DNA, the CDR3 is TGCGCCAGCAGCTTGACAGGCTACACAGATACGCAGTATTTT. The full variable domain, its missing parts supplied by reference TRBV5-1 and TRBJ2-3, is KAGVTQTPRYLIKTRGQQVTLSCSPISGHRSVSWYQQTPGQGLQFLFEYFSETQRNKGNFPGRFSGRQFSNSRSEMNVSTLELGDSALYLCASSLTGYTDTQYFGPGTRLTVL.

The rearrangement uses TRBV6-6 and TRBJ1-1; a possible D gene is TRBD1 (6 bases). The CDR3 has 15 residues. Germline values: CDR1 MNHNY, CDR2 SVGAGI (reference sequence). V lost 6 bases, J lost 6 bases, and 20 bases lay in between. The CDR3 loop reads CASSPGGGLGPEAFF. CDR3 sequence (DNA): TGTGCCAGCAGCCCCGGGGGGGGCCTTGGGCCTGAAGCTTTCTTT.

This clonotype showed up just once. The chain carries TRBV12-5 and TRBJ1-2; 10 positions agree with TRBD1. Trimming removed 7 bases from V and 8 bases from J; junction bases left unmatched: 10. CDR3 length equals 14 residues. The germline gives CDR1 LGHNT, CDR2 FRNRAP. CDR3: CASATGQGMGGYTF. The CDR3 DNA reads TGTGCTAGTGCCACGGGACAGGGGATGGGCGGCTACACCTTC.

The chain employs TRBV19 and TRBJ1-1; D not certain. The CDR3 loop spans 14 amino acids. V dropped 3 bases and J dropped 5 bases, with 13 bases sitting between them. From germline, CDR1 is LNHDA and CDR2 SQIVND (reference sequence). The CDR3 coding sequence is TGTGCCAGTAGTATTCGACACGGAACAACTGAAGCTTTCTTT. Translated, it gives CASSIRHGTTEAFF. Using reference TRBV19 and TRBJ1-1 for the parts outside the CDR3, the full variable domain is DGGITQSPKYLFRKEGQNVTLSCEQNLNHDAMYWYRQDPGQGLRLIYYSQIVNDFQKGDIAEGYSVSREKKESFPLTVTSAQKNPTAFYLCASSIRHGTTEAFFGQGTRLTVV.

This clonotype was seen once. CDR3 protein: CSASVADTQYF. CDR3 in DNA: TGCAGTGCTAGCGTAGCTGATACGCAGTATTTT. The chain has TRBV20-1 and TRBJ2-3; D gene ambiguous. Trimming removed 3 bases from V and 6 bases from J, with 7 bases in between. This CDR3 has 11 amino acids. Germline lookup yields CDR1 DFQATT and CDR2 SNEGSKA (reference sequence).

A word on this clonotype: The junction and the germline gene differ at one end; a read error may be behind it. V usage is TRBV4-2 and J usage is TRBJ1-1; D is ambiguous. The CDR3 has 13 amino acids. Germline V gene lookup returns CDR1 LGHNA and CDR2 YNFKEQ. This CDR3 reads CASNQVLGTEAFF. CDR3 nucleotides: TGTGCCAGCAACCAAGTCTTGGGGACTGAAGCTTTCTTT.

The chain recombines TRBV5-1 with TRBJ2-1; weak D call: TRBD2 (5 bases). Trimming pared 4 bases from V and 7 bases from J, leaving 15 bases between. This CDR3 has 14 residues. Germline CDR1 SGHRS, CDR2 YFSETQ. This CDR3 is CASSPTRSGNEQFF. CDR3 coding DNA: TGCGCCAGCAGCCCTACCAGGTCGGGGAATGAGCAGTTCTTC.

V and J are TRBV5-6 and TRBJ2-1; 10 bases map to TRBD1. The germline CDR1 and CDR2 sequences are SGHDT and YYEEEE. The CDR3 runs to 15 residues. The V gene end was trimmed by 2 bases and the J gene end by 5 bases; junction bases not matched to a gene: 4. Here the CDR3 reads CASSFLGTGDNEQFF. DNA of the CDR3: TGTGCCAGCAGCTTTCTCGGGACAGGGGACAATGAGCAGTTCTTC.

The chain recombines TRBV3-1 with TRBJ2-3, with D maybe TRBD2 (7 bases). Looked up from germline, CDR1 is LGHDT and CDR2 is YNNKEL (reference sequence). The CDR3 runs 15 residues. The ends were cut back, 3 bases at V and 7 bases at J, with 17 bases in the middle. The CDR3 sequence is CASSHLEGGRYTQYF. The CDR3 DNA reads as TGTGCCAGCAGCCACCTCGAGGGGGGGAGGTATACGCAGTATTTT.

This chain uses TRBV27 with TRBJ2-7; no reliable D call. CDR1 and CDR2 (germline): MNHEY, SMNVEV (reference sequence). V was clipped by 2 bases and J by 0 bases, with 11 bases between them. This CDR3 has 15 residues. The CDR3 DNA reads TGTGCCAGCAGTTTAGACTCAACGAGCTCCTACGAGCAGTACGTC. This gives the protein CASSLDSTSSYEQYV.

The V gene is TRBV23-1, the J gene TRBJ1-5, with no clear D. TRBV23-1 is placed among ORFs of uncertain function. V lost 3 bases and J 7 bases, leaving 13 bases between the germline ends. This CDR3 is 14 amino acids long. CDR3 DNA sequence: TGCGCCAGCAGTCACCCCGGAGGATGGCAGCCCCAGCATTTT. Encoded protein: CASSHPGGWQPQHF.

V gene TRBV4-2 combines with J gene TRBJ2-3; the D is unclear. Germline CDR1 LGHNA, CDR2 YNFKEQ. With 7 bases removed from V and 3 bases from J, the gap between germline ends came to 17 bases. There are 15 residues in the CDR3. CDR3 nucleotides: TGTGCCAGCACCCCCCGCTCATGGGGTACAGATACGCAGTATTTT. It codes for CASTPRSWGTDTQYF.

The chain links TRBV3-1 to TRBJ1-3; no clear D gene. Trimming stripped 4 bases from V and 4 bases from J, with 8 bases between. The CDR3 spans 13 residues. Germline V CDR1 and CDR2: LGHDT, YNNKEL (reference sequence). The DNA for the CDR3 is TGTGCCAGCAGCCTTCTACGAGGAAACACCATATATTTT. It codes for CASSLLRGNTIYF.

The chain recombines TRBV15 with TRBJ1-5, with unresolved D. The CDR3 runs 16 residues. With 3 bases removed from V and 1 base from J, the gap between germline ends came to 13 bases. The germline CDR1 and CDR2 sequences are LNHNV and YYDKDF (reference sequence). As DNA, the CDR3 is TGTGCCACCAGCAGGAACCGGGAGAGGAGCAATCAGCCCCAGCATTTT. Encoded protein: CATSRNRERSNQPQHF.

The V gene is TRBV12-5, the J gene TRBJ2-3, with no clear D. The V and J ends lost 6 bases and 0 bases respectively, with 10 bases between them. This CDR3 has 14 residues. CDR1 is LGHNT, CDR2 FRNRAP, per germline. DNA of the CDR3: TGTGCTAGTGGGTGGATTGGGAGCACAGATACGCAGTATTTT. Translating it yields CASGWIGSTDTQYF.

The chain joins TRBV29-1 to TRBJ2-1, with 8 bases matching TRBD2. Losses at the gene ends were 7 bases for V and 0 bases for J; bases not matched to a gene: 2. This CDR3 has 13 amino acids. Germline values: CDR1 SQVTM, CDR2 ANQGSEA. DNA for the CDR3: TGCAGCGCCGGGAGGGTCTCCTACAATGAGCAGTTCTTC. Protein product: CSAGRVSYNEQFF.